Below are 25 T cell receptor beta chains sequenced from a single sample in a study of T cells after yellow fever vaccination. Via MiXCR, TCRdb re-called the 5' RACE reads, giving one row per CDR3 protein. This sample has under 400,000 distinct CDR3 sequences, with roughly an eighth found just once. Specimen: CD4+ T cells sorted from PBMCs, collected 15 days after the yellow fever booster vaccination. These receptors all come from a young man who received the YFV17D yellow fever vaccine.

This clonotype was seen at least ten times. V is TRBV7-6 and J is TRBJ1-5; D is perhaps TRBD1 (5 bases). The CDR3 has 15 amino acids. V was clipped by 5 bases and J by 3 bases, with 14 bases between them. CDR1 is SGHVS, CDR2 FNYEAQ, per germline. The CDR3 sequence is CASSQQSGLNQPQHF. CDR3 DNA sequence: TGTGCCAGCAGCCAACAATCGGGGCTCAATCAGCCCCAGCATTTT.

This clonotype has ten or more counts. This chain links TRBV5-1 with TRBJ1-3, with D possibly matching TRBD1 (6 bases). The CDR3 sequence is 16 residues long. V was pared by 0 bases and J by 0 bases, with 10 bases between. Germline-derived CDR1 and CDR2 are SGHRS and YFSETQ. CDR3 in amino acids: CASSLVTGTSGNTIYF. Written as DNA, the CDR3 is TGCGCCAGCAGCTTGGTTACAGGGACCTCTGGAAACACCATATATTTT.

The chain joins TRBV2 to TRBJ1-5; 10 positions match TRBD1. The J segment lost 3 bases and the V segment lost 8 bases, leaving 13 bases of the junction unmatched. Germline CDR1 and CDR2: SNHLY and FYNNEI. CDR3 size: 17 residues. The CDR3 region is CASEGSTGTGDNQPQHF. The DNA of the CDR3 is TGTGCCAGCGAGGGTTCGACCGGGACAGGGGACAATCAGCCCCAGCATTTT.

This rearrangement joins TRBV5-1 to TRBJ2-3; D gene ambiguous. The CDR3 length is 13 residues. Trimming pared 3 bases from V and 10 bases from J, leaving 15 bases between. CDR1 and CDR2 from the germline V gene are SGHRS and YFSETQ. The CDR3 sequence is CASSYDDGSPQYF. CDR3 coding DNA: TGCGCCAGCAGCTACGACGACGGTTCTCCGCAGTATTTT.

This clonotype was picked up a small number of times. V usage is TRBV6-1 and J usage is TRBJ2-7; TRBD1 agrees at 12 bases. This CDR3 contains 12 residues. Per germline, CDR1 MNHNS and CDR2 SASEGT. V lost 11 bases, J lost 5 bases, and 4 bases stayed unmatched. The CDR3, as DNA: TGTGCCTCCCGGGACAGGGGGCACGAGCAGTACTTC. It is translated as CASRDRGHEQYF.

CDR3 sequence reads: CASRSQGNPHQPQHF. The CDR3 nucleotides are TGTGCCAGCAGGTCACAGGGAAACCCTCATCAGCCCCAGCATTTT. The rearrangement links TRBV6-2 or TRBV6-3 to TRBJ1-5; D perhaps matches TRBD1 (6 bases). The CDR3 consists of 15 residues. Germline CDR1 is MNHEY and CDR2 is SVGEGT. Trimming took 6 bases from V and 5 from J, leaving 17 bases between them.

This sequence joins TRBV5-1 and TRBJ1-1, with 8 bases fitting TRBD1. V shed 0 bases and J 0 bases; nucleotides not matched to a gene: 4. The CDR3 loop spans 16 amino acids. Germline loops: CDR1 SGHRS, CDR2 YFSETQ. The chain's CDR3 is CASSLEGTGMNTEAFF. DNA for the CDR3: TGCGCCAGCAGCTTGGAGGGGACAGGCATGAACACTGAAGCTTTCTTT.

J is TRBJ2-1 and V is TRBV5-1; 7 bases align to TRBD2. Germline-derived CDR1 and CDR2 are SGHRS and YFSETQ. V dropped 5 bases and J dropped 10; count of bases not matched to a gene: 18. The CDR3 extends over 16 amino acids. This CDR3 is CASRPGSGALTGEQFF. The CDR3 DNA follows: TGCGCCAGCAGGCCCGGGAGCGGGGCCCTCACGGGGGAGCAGTTCTTC.

In this sample, this clonotype turned up a few times. V usage is TRBV5-1 and J usage is TRBJ1-1; 8 bases are a match to TRBD1. With 2 bases clipped from V and 3 bases from J, the junction kept 6 bases outside the gene matches. Germline V CDR1 and CDR2: SGHRS, YFSETQ. The CDR3 loop spans 15 amino acids. The CDR3, as DNA: TGCGCCAGCAGCTTACAGGGGGATCGGGACACTGAAGCTTTCTTT. Protein: CASSLQGDRDTEAFF.

This chain joins TRBV4-3 and TRBJ2-3; 9 nucleotides agree with TRBD1. CDR1 and CDR2 from the germline V gene are LGHNA and YSLEER. J lost 9 bases, V lost 0 bases, and 7 bases had no gene match. The CDR3 is 15 residues long. The CDR3 DNA reads as TGCGCCAGCAGCCAAGATCTGACAGGGGGTCGGACGCAGTATTTT. Translation: CASSQDLTGGRTQYF.

This clonotype was counted between two and nine times. The rearrangement links TRBV6-5 to TRBJ1-2; a possible D gene is TRBD1 (6 bases). Germline CDR1 is MNHEY and CDR2 is SVGAGI. Trimming took off 2 bases at V and 4 bases at J, with 14 bases between the two ends. This CDR3 has 15 amino acids. The DNA of the CDR3 is TGTGCCAGCAGTTACGGTGGGGGCTCTATCTATGGCTACACCTTC. Encoded protein: CASSYGGGSIYGYTF.

This chain connects TRBV7-3 to TRBJ1-2; tentative D call: TRBD1 (6 bases). The CDR3 contains 14 residues. Trimming took 0 bases from V and 8 from J, leaving 13 bases between them. Per the germline V gene, CDR1 is SGHTA and CDR2 is FQGTGA. The CDR3 DNA follows: TGTGCCAGCAGCTTAACGTTCAGGGGCGGCGGCTACACCTTC. Its protein product is CASSLTFRGGGYTF.

The sample holds a few counts of this clonotype. The V call is TRBV7-9, the J call TRBJ2-2; D may be TRBD1 or TRBD2 (5 bases each). Trimming left V 3 bases short and J 0 bases short, with 11 bases between. Germline V CDR1 and CDR2: SEHNR, FQNEAQ (reference sequence). This CDR3 spans 16 amino acids. The CDR3 coding sequence is TGTGCCAGCAGCTTCCGGGACCCCGCGAACACCGGGGAGCTGTTTTTT. This sequence encodes CASSFRDPANTGELFF.

This chain uses TRBV5-6 with TRBJ2-1, with D maybe TRBD2 (5 bases). Germline CDR1 and CDR2: SGHDT and YYEEEE. V lost 2 bases, J lost 0 bases, and 12 bases lay in between. There are 16 residues in the CDR3. In DNA form, the CDR3 reads TGTGCCAGCAGCTTCGGGTTGGGGAGCTCCTACAATGAGCAGTTCTTC. Protein product: CASSFGLGSSYNEQFF. Full variable domain (remainder filled in from reference TRBV5-6 and TRBJ2-1): DAGVTQSPTHLIKTRGQQVTLRCSPKSGHDTVSWYQQALGQGPQFIFQYYEEEERQRGNFPDRFSGHQFPNYSSELNVNALLLGDSALYLCASSFGLGSSYNEQFFGPGTRLTVL.

This clonotype was picked up a small number of times. The chain joins TRBV11-2 to TRBJ2-5; the D gene is possibly TRBD1 (6 bases). The CDR3 runs 14 residues. Germline V gene lookup returns CDR1 SGHAT and CDR2 FQNNGV. Trimming pared 1 base from V and 5 bases from J, leaving 11 bases between. The CDR3: CASSLVQGRETQYF. In DNA form, the CDR3 reads TGTGCCAGCAGCTTAGTCCAGGGGCGCGAGACCCAGTACTTC.

This clonotype was seen a few times. This chain links TRBV7-2 with TRBJ2-5, with D hard to call. CDR1 SGHTA and CDR2 FQGNSA come from the germline V gene. The CDR3 length is 13 residues. V was pared by 5 bases and J by 3 bases, with 10 bases between. CDR3 DNA: TGTGCCAGCAGCCGTGGCTTTGAAGAGACCCAGTACTTC. It specifies CASSRGFEETQYF.

V usage is TRBV6-5 and J usage is TRBJ2-3, with 8 positions matching TRBD2. CDR1 and CDR2 (germline): MNHEY, SVGAGI. This CDR3 is built from 14 residues. V shed 2 bases, J shed 5 bases, and the junction held 3 bases outside the gene matches. The CDR3 loop is CASSYRGGGDTQYF. As DNA, the CDR3 is TGTGCCAGCAGTTACCGGGGGGGTGGAGATACGCAGTATTTT.

The chain joins TRBV18 to TRBJ1-6, with D possibly matching TRBD1 (5 bases). Trimming pared 3 bases from V and 9 bases from J, leaving 12 bases between. This CDR3 region has 14 residues. The germline gives CDR1 KGHSH, CDR2 LQKENI. The CDR3 DNA reads TGTGCCAGCTCACCGGGACGGGCAGGTTCACCCCTCCACTTT. The encoded protein is CASSPGRAGSPLHF.

This clonotype was picked up a small number of times. The chain uses TRBV20-1 and TRBJ2-5; no clear D gene. Germline loops: CDR1 DFQATT, CDR2 SNEGSKA (reference sequence). The CDR3 runs 11 residues. Trimming shortened V by 2 bases and J by 5 bases, and 6 bases separated the two germline ends. The CDR3 spells CSARSLETQYF. The DNA of the CDR3 is TGCAGTGCTAGATCTTTGGAGACCCAGTACTTC.

This clonotype has more than one count but fewer than ten. The chain couples TRBV12-3 or TRBV12-4 to TRBJ1-3; D is uncertain. The germline V and J ends were trimmed by 1 base and 2 bases, with 12 bases remaining between them. This CDR3 comprises 16 residues. CDR3 bases: TGTGCCAGCAGTTTAGACAGTCCACCGGCTGGAAACACCATATATTTT. It is translated as CASSLDSPPAGNTIYF.

The CDR3 reads CASSVQGRRGSEAFF. As DNA, the CDR3 is TGTGCCAGCAGTGTTCAGGGGCGGAGGGGGTCGGAAGCTTTCTTT. The rearrangement joins TRBV25-1 to TRBJ1-1, with TRBD1 as a possible D gene (6 bases). CDR3 length: 15 residues. V dropped 4 bases and J dropped 8 bases, with 20 bases sitting between them. Germline V gives CDR1 MGHDK, CDR2 SYGVNS.

This chain connects TRBV4-2 to TRBJ2-3, with TRBD2 matching 9 bases. The CDR3 contains 17 residues. J was trimmed by 5 bases and V by 4 bases; bases with no gene match: 13. Germline V gives CDR1 LGHNA, CDR2 YNFKEQ. Here the CDR3 DNA reads TGTGCCAGCAGCCCTCAGTCCTGGCGGGGGGGTGGAGATACGCAGTATTTT. It specifies CASSPQSWRGGGDTQYF.

This clonotype was seen a few times. The rearrangement links TRBV7-9 to TRBJ2-3; 10 bases match TRBD2. J was trimmed by 4 bases and V by 5 bases; bases with no gene match: 9. Germline-derived CDR1 and CDR2 are SEHNR and FQNEAQ (reference sequence). This CDR3 has 16 residues. CDR3 in DNA: TGTGCCAGCAGCCCATGGGTAGCGGGGGGTCCAGATACGCAGTATTTT. This gives the protein CASSPWVAGGPDTQYF.

This clonotype was recorded a few times. V is TRBV5-1 and J is TRBJ1-1; maybe TRBD1 (6 bases). This CDR3 region has 15 residues. Germline V gene sequence: CDR1 SGHRS, CDR2 YFSETQ. The ends were cut back, 3 bases at V and 0 bases at J, with 12 bases in the middle. The CDR3 reads CASSWGGRMNTEAFF. For the CDR3, the DNA is TGCGCCAGCAGCTGGGGGGGCCGGATGAACACTGAAGCTTTCTTT. The full variable domain, completed using reference TRBV5-1 and TRBJ1-1, is KAGVTQTPRYLIKTRGQQVTLSCSPISGHRSVSWYQQTPGQGLQFLFEYFSETQRNKGNFPGRFSGRQFSNSRSEMNVSTLELGDSALYLCASSWGGRMNTEAFFGQGTRLTVV.

Remarks on this clonotype: Mismatch with germline at one junction end may stem from a read error. The CDR3 bases are TGTGCCAGCAGCTTAGTACAGGGGCCGGCTCAGCCCAAGCATTTT. This translates into CASSLVQGPAQPKHF. The rearrangement joins TRBV7-2 to TRBJ1-5; 7 bases align to TRBD1. This CDR3 is built from 15 residues. Germline V lookup: CDR1 SGHTA, CDR2 FQGNSA.